The 29 T cell receptor beta chains below all came from one sample that was sequenced in a study of vaccination and CD4 T cells after COVID-19. The Oncomine TCR Beta short-read assay was applied to DNA of cultured CD4+ T cells. TCRdb recomputed calls from the PCR reads with MiXCR, one row per CDR3 protein. The sample carries around 11,000 distinct CDR3 sequences, around 60% recorded once. Documented treatment: roughly nine-day PBMC culture with coronavirus spike peptide pools or control peptides (ViraFEST assay). No antigen has been assigned to these receptors. The sample comprised CD4+ T cells from blood, cultured in vitro. These TCRs come from a human donor who had recovered from COVID-19.

This clonotype turned up a few times. J is TRBJ1-1 and V is TRBV20-1, with 7 bases identical to TRBD1. V gave up 4 bases and J gave up 2 bases; unmatched junction bases: 4. The germline CDR1 and CDR2 sequences are DFQATT and SNEGSKA (reference sequence). CDR3 length equals 13 residues. CDR3 amino acids: CSAIRDSNTEAFF. The CDR3 coding sequence is TGCAGTGCTATCCGGGACAGTAACACTGAAGCTTTCTTT.

In this sample, this clonotype turned up once. The chain couples TRBV7-8 to TRBJ2-7; the match to TRBD1 covers 9 bases. Germline assignment: CDR1 SGHVS and CDR2 FQNEAQ. V was clipped by 4 bases and J by 4 bases; unmatched bases: 11. There are 16 residues in the CDR3. The CDR3 sequence is CASSSRRDRVFYEQYF. The CDR3 nucleotides are TGTGCCAGCAGCTCTCGCCGGGACAGGGTTTTTTACGAGCAGTACTTC.

The V and J genes are TRBV12-5 and TRBJ2-1, with D perhaps TRBD1 (6 bases). V lost 6 bases to trimming and J lost 1 base, with 10 bases between them. The germline CDR1 and CDR2 sequences are LGHNT and FRNRAP. This CDR3 spans 14 amino acids. The CDR3 here is CASGPQGSYNEQFF. The CDR3 DNA follows: TGTGCTAGTGGACCACAGGGATCCTACAATGAGCAGTTCTTC.

V and J are TRBV7-8 and TRBJ2-7, with 8 nucleotides matching TRBD2. Germline V gene lookup returns CDR1 SGHVS and CDR2 FQNEAQ. V lost 1 base, J lost 1 base, and 6 bases stayed unmatched. The CDR3 totals 16 residues. The CDR3 DNA reads TGTGCCAGCAGCTTAGAGTTTGGCGGGGGGTCCTACGAGCAGTACTTC. It is translated as CASSLEFGGGSYEQYF.

The chain combines TRBV6-1 with TRBJ1-1, with D unresolved. The CDR3 spans 12 residues. Trimming pared 5 bases from V and 5 bases from J, leaving 9 bases between. Germline CDR1 reads MNHNS; CDR2 reads SASEGT. For the CDR3, the DNA is TGTGCCAGCAGTCCGGGGAAAACTGAAGCTTTCTTT. This gives the protein CASSPGKTEAFF.

In its sample, this clonotype is medium-sized (0.01 to 0.1%). The chain carries TRBV5-1 and TRBJ2-3; the D is unclear. Looked up from germline, CDR1 is SGHRS and CDR2 is YFSETQ. Trimming took 6 bases from V and 2 from J, leaving 7 bases between them. The CDR3 contains 12 residues. The CDR3 nucleotides are TGCGCCAGCACTGGAAACACAGATACGCAGTATTTT. The encoded protein is CASTGNTDTQYF.

In DNA form, the CDR3 reads TGTGCCAGCAGACCAAGGACAGGGGACTCTGGAAACACCATATATTTT. Protein: CASRPRTGDSGNTIYF. V gene TRBV6-1 combines with J gene TRBJ1-3; 9 nucleotides match TRBD1. The V segment lost 6 bases and the J segment 0 bases; nucleotides outside the gene matches: 6. Germline loops: CDR1 MNHNS, CDR2 SASEGT. This CDR3 region has 16 residues.

V gene TRBV12-3 or TRBV12-4 combines with J gene TRBJ1-4; D gene unclear. Trimming took off 3 bases at V and 9 bases at J, with 11 bases between the two ends. CDR3 length equals 13 residues. Written as DNA, the CDR3 is TGTGCCAGCAGTTTCGGCAGTGTCCAAAAACTGTTTTTT. It codes for CASSFGSVQKLFF.

This rearrangement joins TRBV15 to TRBJ2-2; no definite D call. The CDR3 is 13 residues long. Looked up from germline, CDR1 is LNHNV and CDR2 is YYDKDF (reference sequence). The germline V and J ends were trimmed by 1 base and 3 bases, with 3 bases remaining between them. For the CDR3, the DNA is TGTGCCACCAGCAGAGTGCACACCGGGGAGCTGTTTTTT. It is translated as CATSRVHTGELFF.

This chain joins TRBV2 and TRBJ1-5; the match to TRBD1 covers 8 bases. Germline V CDR1 and CDR2: SNHLY, FYNNEI. The CDR3 runs 15 residues. V was pared by 6 bases and J by 6 bases, with 10 bases of the junction left unmatched. CDR3 sequence reads: CASSEIGQGGQPQHF. CDR3 in DNA: TGTGCCAGCAGCGAAATAGGACAGGGCGGTCAGCCCCAGCATTTT.

The chain joins TRBV6-1 to TRBJ2-7; 10 bases line up with TRBD1. V dropped 3 bases and J dropped 9; count of bases not matched to a gene: 11. Germline CDR1 MNHNS, CDR2 SASEGT. The CDR3 contains 15 residues. The CDR3 DNA reads as TGTGCCAGCAGTGACGGGACAGGGGCTTATGGGGGGCAGTACTTC. It yields the protein CASSDGTGAYGGQYF.

The rearrangement joins TRBV6-2 or TRBV6-3 to TRBJ1-5; tentative D call: TRBD1 (6 bases). CDR1 is MNHEY and CDR2 is SVGEGT in the germline V gene. This CDR3 has 16 amino acids. V was pared by 0 bases and J by 4 bases, with 13 bases between. CDR3 sequence reads: CASSYSQGLRNQPQHF. In nucleotides, the CDR3 is TGTGCCAGCAGTTACTCACAGGGACTAAGGAATCAGCCCCAGCATTTT.

This clonotype was counted only a few times. The chain has TRBV6-1 and TRBJ2-7; 11 bases agree with TRBD1. V lost 6 bases and J lost 6; bases outside the gene matches: 4. The CDR3 is made up of 13 amino acids. Germline CDR1 is MNHNS and CDR2 is SASEGT. The CDR3 nucleotides read TGTGCCAGCAGAGCGGACAGGGGGCGCGAGCAGTACTTC. It yields the protein CASRADRGREQYF.

V usage is TRBV6-5 and J usage is TRBJ2-3, with D tentatively TRBD1 (5 bases). Germline CDR1 reads MNHEY; CDR2 reads SVGAGI. The CDR3 runs 15 residues. V was shortened by 1 base and J by 6 bases, with 14 bases between the two germline ends. The chain's CDR3 is CASSYYGHQGDTQYF. DNA of the CDR3: TGTGCCAGCAGTTACTATGGACATCAAGGGGATACGCAGTATTTT.

The rearrangement joins TRBV5-4 to TRBJ2-7; D unclear. The CDR3 is made up of 13 amino acids. Germline lookup yields CDR1 SGHNT and CDR2 YYREEE (reference sequence). V was clipped by 3 bases and J by 4 bases, with 11 bases between them. The CDR3 spells CASSWDLSYEQYF. The CDR3 DNA is TGTGCCAGCAGCTGGGATCTCAGTTACGAGCAGTACTTC.

This clonotype has just one count. The chain has TRBV19 and TRBJ2-3; tentatively, D is TRBD1 (5 bases). Germline V CDR1 and CDR2: LNHDA, SQIVND (reference sequence). With 3 bases removed from V and 4 bases from J, the gap between germline ends came to 11 bases. The CDR3 is made up of 14 amino acids. The DNA for the CDR3 is TGTGCCAGTAGTATTAAACAGGTCCCAGATACGCAGTATTTT. As protein: CASSIKQVPDTQYF.

The CDR3 region is CSASNVGGAFF. CDR3 bases: TGCAGTGCTAGTAATGTAGGAGGAGCTTTCTTT. J is TRBJ1-1 and V is TRBV20-1; D remains unclear. Trimming left V 3 bases short and J 10 bases short, with 12 bases between. Germline loops: CDR1 DFQATT, CDR2 SNEGSKA (reference sequence). There are 11 residues in the CDR3.

The sample holds a few counts of this clonotype. V usage is TRBV7-2 and J usage is TRBJ1-3; 9 bases line up with TRBD1. Germline loops: CDR1 SGHTA, CDR2 FQGNSA. V lost 4 bases, J lost 5 bases, and 3 bases stayed unmatched. The CDR3 has 14 residues. The CDR3 sequence: CASSSHRGRNTIYF. DNA for the CDR3: TGTGCCAGCAGCTCTCACAGGGGGCGAAACACCATATATTTT.

This rearrangement joins TRBV30 to TRBJ1-6; tentative D call: TRBD1 (5 bases). The germline V and J ends were trimmed by 3 bases and 8 bases, with 11 bases remaining between them. Germline values: CDR1 GTSNPN, CDR2 SVGIG (reference sequence). The CDR3 is 13 residues long. The CDR3 nucleotides read TGTGCCTGGAGCGCGGAGGGGTATTCACCCCTCCACTTT. It codes for CAWSAEGYSPLHF.

This chain uses TRBV6-1 with TRBJ1-1; 8 positions agree with TRBD1. Germline trimming cut 6 bases from V and 2 bases from J; bases unmatched to any gene: 11. The CDR3 loop spans 16 amino acids. Germline lookup yields CDR1 MNHNS and CDR2 SASEGT. In DNA, the CDR3 is TGTGCCAGCAGGTCAATATCAGGGGGCAAAAACACTGAAGCTTTCTTT. Translating it yields CASRSISGGKNTEAFF.

The chain links TRBV20-1 to TRBJ2-5; D gene ambiguous. With 0 bases removed from V and 2 bases from J, the gap between germline ends came to 10 bases. The germline gives CDR1 DFQATT, CDR2 SNEGSKA (reference sequence). CDR3 length: 14 residues. This CDR3 is CSARDLSLQETQYF. CDR3 DNA: TGCAGTGCTAGAGATCTCAGTTTACAAGAGACCCAGTACTTC.

This rearrangement joins TRBV30 to TRBJ2-7, with D possibly TRBD1 on 7 matching bases. The CDR3 is 14 residues long. The V end lost 4 bases, the J end lost 8 bases, and 21 bases lay between the germline ends. Germline V CDR1 and CDR2: GTSNPN, SVGIG (reference sequence). The DNA for the CDR3 is TGTGCCTGGAAGAGGAGGGGGCGAATTGGACAGCAGTACTTC. Its translation is CAWKRRGRIGQQYF.

The chain is built from TRBV20-1 and TRBJ2-3; the D call may be TRBD1 or TRBD2 (5 bases each). The CDR3 sequence is 15 residues long. Germline V gives CDR1 DFQATT, CDR2 SNEGSKA (reference sequence). The chain's CDR3 is CRPSQGPVPTDTQYF. DNA for the CDR3: TGCAGGCCCAGCCAGGGACCGGTGCCCACAGATACGCAGTATTTT.

The chain carries TRBV7-8 and TRBJ2-5; no clear D. This CDR3 contains 15 residues. CDR1 SGHVS and CDR2 FQNEAQ come from the germline V gene. V gave up 8 bases and J gave up 1 base, with 17 bases separating them. Here the CDR3 DNA reads TGTGCCAGCTCGACCCAAAGCAGGCTCCAAGAGACCCAGTACTTC. Translation gives CASSTQSRLQETQYF.

The gene calls are TRBV2 and TRBJ2-7, with 9 positions matching TRBD2. The germline gives CDR1 SNHLY, CDR2 FYNNEI. The CDR3 runs to 14 residues. V lost 9 bases and J lost 5; bases outside the gene matches: 11. CDR3 protein: CARGGSGSAHEQYF. The CDR3 DNA reads TGTGCCAGGGGGGGTAGCGGGAGCGCCCACGAGCAGTACTTC. Complete variable domain (other parts from reference TRBV2 and TRBJ2-7): EPEVTQTPSHQVTQMGQEVILRCVPISNHLYFYWYRQILGQKVEFLVSFYNNEISEKSEIFDDQFSVERPDGSNFTLKIRSTKLEDSAMYFCARGGSGSAHEQYFGPGTRLTVT.

The CDR3 DNA follows: TGTGCCAGCAGTTTATTAGGGACGATTCAAGAGACCCAGTACTTC. This codes for CASSLLGTIQETQYF. The chain combines TRBV27 with TRBJ2-5; either TRBD1 or TRBD2 may fit D (5 bases each). This CDR3 contains 15 residues. Per germline, CDR1 MNHEY and CDR2 SMNVEV (reference sequence). The V end lost 1 base, the J end lost 2 bases, and 11 bases lay between the germline ends.

A single count supports this clonotype. V is TRBV10-3 and J is TRBJ1-2, with 7 bases aligning to TRBD1. The CDR3 contains 13 residues. V was pared by 8 bases and J by 2 bases, with 5 bases of the junction left unmatched. Germline loops: CDR1 ENHRY, CDR2 SYGVKD. CDR3: CAILGQTNYGYTF. CDR3 coding DNA: TGTGCCATCCTGGGACAGACCAACTATGGCTACACCTTC.

The sample holds a few counts of this clonotype. The rearrangement uses TRBV7-2 and TRBJ2-6; D is uncertain. The germline CDR1 and CDR2 sequences are SGHTA and FQGNSA. This CDR3 comprises 14 residues. Deletions cut 4 bases from V and 1 base from J, with 5 bases between. This CDR3 is CASSSDSGANVLTF. CDR3 in DNA: TGTGCCAGCAGCTCGGATTCTGGGGCCAACGTCCTGACTTTC.

This clonotype appeared a single time. V usage is TRBV7-3 and J usage is TRBJ2-1, with 10 nucleotides matching TRBD2. Per the germline V gene, CDR1 is SGHTA and CDR2 is FQGTGA. J was trimmed by 7 bases and V by 1 base; bases with no gene match: 16. This CDR3 is built from 19 residues. CDR3 bases: TGTGCCAGCAGCTTAAAATATGGGCTAGCGGGAGACGGTCAAAATGAGCAGTTCTTC. This gives the protein CASSLKYGLAGDGQNEQFF.